This TCR beta chain was obtained from a study of regulatory T cells in long-lasting Graves disease. The sample's time point: newly diagnosed GD, antithyroid drugs for less than 3 months. Making the TCR library involved RNA that had been extracted from PBMCs. The guidelines of the American Thyroid Association were the basis for diagnosing Graves' disease. This clonotype was observed at least ten times. The CDR3 contains 16 residues. The germline V gene has CDR1 SNHLY and CDR2 FYNNEI. V lost 3 bases to trimming and J lost 1 base, with 14 bases between them. Sequencing libraries for TCR beta were prepared with iRepertoire HTBI primers and Arm-PCR of CDR3 regions. TCRdb reprocessed the multiplex PCR reads with MiXCR, giving one entry per CDR3 protein. The sample holds approximately 400,000 distinct CDR3 sequences, about 15% seen once. This sample also belongs to another study, concerning T cells in Graves' hyperthyroidism and ophthalmopathy. Per that paper: In the blood, most expanded thyroid clonotypes above 0.001 appeared as well.

Sequences were derived from peripheral blood mononuclear cells (PBMCs), sampled at new diagnosis, from a patient treated with antithyroid drugs. This TCR was sampled from a woman between 25 and 40 years old with Graves disease. The gene calls are TRBV2 and TRBJ2-3; D is undetermined. CDR3 nucleotides: TGTGCCAGCAGTGATAGAGGCGCTACCCGCACAGATACGCAGTATTTT. This codes for CASSDRGATRTDTQYF.